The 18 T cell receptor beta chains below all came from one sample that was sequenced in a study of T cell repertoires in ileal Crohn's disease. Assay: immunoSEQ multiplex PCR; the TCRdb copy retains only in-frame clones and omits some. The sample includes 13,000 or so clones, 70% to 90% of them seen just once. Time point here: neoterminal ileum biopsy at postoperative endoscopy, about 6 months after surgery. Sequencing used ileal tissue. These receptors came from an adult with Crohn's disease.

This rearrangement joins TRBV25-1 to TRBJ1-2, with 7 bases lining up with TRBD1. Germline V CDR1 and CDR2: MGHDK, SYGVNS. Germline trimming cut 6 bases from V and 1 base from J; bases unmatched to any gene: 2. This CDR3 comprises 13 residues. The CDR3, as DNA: TGTGCCAGCAGGGGGACAGTTAACTATGGCTACACCTTC. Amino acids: CASRGTVNYGYTF.

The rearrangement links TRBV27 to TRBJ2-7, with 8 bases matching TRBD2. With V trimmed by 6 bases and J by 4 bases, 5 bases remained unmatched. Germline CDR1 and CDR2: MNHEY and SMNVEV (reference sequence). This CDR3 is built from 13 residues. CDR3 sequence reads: CASRGLGLYEQYF. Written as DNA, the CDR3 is TGTGCCAGCAGGGGACTAGGGCTATACGAGCAGTACTTC.

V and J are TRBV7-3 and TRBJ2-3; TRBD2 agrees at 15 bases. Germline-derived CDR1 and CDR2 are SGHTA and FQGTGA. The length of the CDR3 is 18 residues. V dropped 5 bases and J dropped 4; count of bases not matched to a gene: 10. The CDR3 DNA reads TGTGCCAGCAGCCCCGAACGGACTAGCGGGGGGGAGGCAGATACGCAGTATTTT. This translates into CASSPERTSGGEADTQYF.

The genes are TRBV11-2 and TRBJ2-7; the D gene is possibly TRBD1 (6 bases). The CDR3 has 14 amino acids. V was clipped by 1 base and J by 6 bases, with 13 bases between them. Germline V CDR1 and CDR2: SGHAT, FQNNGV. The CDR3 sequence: CASSLGTGKGEQYF. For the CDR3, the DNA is TGTGCCAGCAGCTTAGGTACAGGGAAGGGCGAGCAGTACTTC.

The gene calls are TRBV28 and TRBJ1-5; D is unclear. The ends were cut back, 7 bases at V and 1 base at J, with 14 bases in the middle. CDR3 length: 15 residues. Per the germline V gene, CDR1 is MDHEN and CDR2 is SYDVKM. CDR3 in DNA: TGTGCCAGCAACGTTGGCAGGTGGAGCAATCAGCCCCAGCATTTT. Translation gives CASNVGRWSNQPQHF.

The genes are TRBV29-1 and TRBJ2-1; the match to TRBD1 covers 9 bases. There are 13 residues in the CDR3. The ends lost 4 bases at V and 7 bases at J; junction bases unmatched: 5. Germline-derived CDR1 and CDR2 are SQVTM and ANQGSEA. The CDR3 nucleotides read TGCAGCGTTGTACAGGGGGCAACGAATGAGCAGTTCTTC. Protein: CSVVQGATNEQFF.

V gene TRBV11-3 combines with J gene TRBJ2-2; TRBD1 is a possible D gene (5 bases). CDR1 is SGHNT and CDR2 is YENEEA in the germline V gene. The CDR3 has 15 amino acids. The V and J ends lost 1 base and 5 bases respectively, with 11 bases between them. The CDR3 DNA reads TGTGCCAGCAGCTTAGGCAGGGTAGATACCGGGGAGCTGTTTTTT. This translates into CASSLGRVDTGELFF.

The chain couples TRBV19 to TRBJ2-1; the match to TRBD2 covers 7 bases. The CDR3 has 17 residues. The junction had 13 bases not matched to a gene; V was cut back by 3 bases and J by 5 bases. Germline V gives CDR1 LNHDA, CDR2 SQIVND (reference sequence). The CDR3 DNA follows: TGTGCCAGTAGTATCCCTGCCTTTGGACTAGTCAACAATGAGCAGTTCTTC. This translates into CASSIPAFGLVNNEQFF.

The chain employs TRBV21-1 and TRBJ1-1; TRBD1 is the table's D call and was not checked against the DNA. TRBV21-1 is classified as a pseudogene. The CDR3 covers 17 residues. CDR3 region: CASSQGGDKGMNTEAFF. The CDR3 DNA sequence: TGTGCCAGCAGCCAAGGAGGGGACAAGGGTATGAACACTGAAGCTTTCTTT.

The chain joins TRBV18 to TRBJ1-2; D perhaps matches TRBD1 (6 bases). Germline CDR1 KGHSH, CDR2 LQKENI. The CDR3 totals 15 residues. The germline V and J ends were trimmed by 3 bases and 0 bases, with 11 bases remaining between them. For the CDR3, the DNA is TGTGCCAGCTCACCCGTACAGGGCGCTAACTATGGCTACACCTTC. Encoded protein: CASSPVQGANYGYTF.

The CDR3 protein is CASSLGASGTNEQFF. CDR3 nucleotides: TGTGCCAGCAGCTTAGGGGCTTCGGGGACTAATGAGCAGTTCTTC. This chain links TRBV7-9 with TRBJ2-1; maybe TRBD2 (6 bases). The CDR3 is made up of 15 amino acids. Trimming removed 1 base at V and 7 bases at J, with 14 bases between. The germline gives CDR1 SEHNR, CDR2 FQNEAQ (reference sequence).

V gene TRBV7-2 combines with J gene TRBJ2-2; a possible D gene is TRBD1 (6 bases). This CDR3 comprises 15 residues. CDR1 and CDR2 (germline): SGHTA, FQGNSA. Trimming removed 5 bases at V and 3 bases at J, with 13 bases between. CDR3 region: CASSRDRTDTGELFF. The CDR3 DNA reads TGTGCCAGCAGCCGTGACAGGACGGACACCGGGGAGCTGTTTTTT. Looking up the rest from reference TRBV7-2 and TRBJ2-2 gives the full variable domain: GAGVSQSPSNKVTEKGKDVELRCDPISGHTALYWYRQSLGQGLEFLIYFQGNSAPDKSGLPSDRFSAERTGGSVSTLTIQRTQQEDSAVYLCASSRDRTDTGELFFGEGSRLTVL.

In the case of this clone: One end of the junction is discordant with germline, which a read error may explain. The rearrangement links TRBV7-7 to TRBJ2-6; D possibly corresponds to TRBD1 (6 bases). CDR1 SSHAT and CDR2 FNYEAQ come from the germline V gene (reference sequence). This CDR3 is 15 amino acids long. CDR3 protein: CASSRGGPGANVLTF. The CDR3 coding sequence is TGTGCTAGCAGCCGAGGGGGACCTGGGGCCAACGTCCTGACTTTC.

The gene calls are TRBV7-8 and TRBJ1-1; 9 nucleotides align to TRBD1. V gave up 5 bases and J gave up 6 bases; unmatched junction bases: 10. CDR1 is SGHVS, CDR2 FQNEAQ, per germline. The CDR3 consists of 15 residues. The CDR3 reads CASSPRGTGSAEAFF. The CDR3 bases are TGTGCCAGCAGCCCCAGGGGGACAGGGAGCGCTGAAGCTTTCTTT.

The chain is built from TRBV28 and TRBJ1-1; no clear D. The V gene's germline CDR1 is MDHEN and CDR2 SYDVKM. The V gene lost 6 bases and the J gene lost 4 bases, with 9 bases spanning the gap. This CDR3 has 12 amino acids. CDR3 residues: CASSQVLTEAFF. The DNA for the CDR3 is TGTGCCAGCAGCCAGGTGCTCACTGAAGCTTTCTTT.

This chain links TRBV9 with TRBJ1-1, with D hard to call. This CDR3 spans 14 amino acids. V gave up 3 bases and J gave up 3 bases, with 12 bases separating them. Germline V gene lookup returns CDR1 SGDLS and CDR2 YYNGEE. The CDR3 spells CASSETLRDTEAFF. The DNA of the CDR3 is TGTGCCAGCAGCGAAACCCTGAGGGACACTGAAGCTTTCTTT.

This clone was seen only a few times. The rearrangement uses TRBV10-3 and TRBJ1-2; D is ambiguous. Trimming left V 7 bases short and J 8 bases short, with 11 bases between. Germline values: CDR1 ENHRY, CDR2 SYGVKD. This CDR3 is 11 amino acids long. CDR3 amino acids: CAINPGGGYTF. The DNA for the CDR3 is TGTGCCATCAATCCAGGAGGGGGCTACACCTTC.

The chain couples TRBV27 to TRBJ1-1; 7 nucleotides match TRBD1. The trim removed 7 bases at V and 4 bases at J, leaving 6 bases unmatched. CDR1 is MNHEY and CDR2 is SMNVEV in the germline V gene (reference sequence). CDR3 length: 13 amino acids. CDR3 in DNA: TGTGCCAGCAACTACAGGGGAAGCACTGAAGCTTTCTTT. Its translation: CASNYRGSTEAFF.